Sequencing of this TCR beta chain was carried out in a study of shared clonotypes between healthy human individuals. The study's findings and limits: Genetic and exposure-history diversity was limited by the few donors. Sampling covered nothing but blood. Tissue TCR repertoires likely differ from those found in blood.

The table lists this clone with a count of one. The antigen is undetermined. The V end was cut by 4 bases, the J end by 8 bases, with 20 bases between. CDR3 length equals 15 residues. Germline V gene sequence: CDR1 MRHNA, CDR2 SNTAGT. Profiling relied on immunoSEQ multiplex PCR, and the TCRdb table lists in-frame clones only, not all of them. Of around 990,000 clones in the sample, roughly 80% were seen once. Sequencing input: memory CD4+ T cells from PBMCs. Subset noted: CD45RA-negative fraction. The TCR was taken from a man between 18 and 35 years old in good health. Some clones in this sample may be carry-over from other donors' samples. The rearrangement uses TRBV6-4 and TRBJ1-2, with D possibly being TRBD1 (6 bases). CDR3 loop: CASSVTGAVMTGYTF. DNA of the CDR3: TGTGCCAGCAGTGTGACAGGAGCGGTTATGACGGGCTACACCTTC.